The TCR beta chain under discussion was sequenced for a study of shared T cell receptors in the human thymus. The CDR3 consists of 17 residues. The V end lost 0 bases, the J end lost 2 bases, and 18 bases lay between the germline ends. The germline V gene encodes CDR1 SGHTS and CDR2 YDEGEE. Data came from immunoSEQ multiplex PCR; TCRdb stores just in-frame clones and leaves some out. The sample yields approximately 730,000 clones, approximately 83% seen once. These data were also reused for a study on human thymus T cells. As reported in that work: Samples came from healthy Finnish infants during open corrective cardiac surgery. Obtained as resections during corrective heart surgery, the thymus tissue was then studied. Thymic repertoires of unrelated individuals were reported in related research to overlap highly.

The clonotype comes from a girl under three years old with a congenital heart defect. V gene TRBV5-8 combines with J gene TRBJ2-7; perhaps TRBD1 as D (7 bases). The sequencing input was thymocytes. Here the CDR3 DNA reads TGTGCCAGCAGCTTGGGAGGAGGGGGCGATTTTCCCTACGAGCAGTACTTC. Its protein product is CASSLGGGGDFPYEQYF.